Each of the 2 T cell receptor beta chains below was sequenced from the same sample in a study of blood T cell repertoires in COVID-19 (dated by TCRdb to the early 2020s). Library generation was performed with the immunoSEQ multiplex PCR assay. Drawn from immuneACCESS, this table holds only the in-frame rearrangements with V and J called that TCRdb kept. Clones are partly lost; checked studies trace under half to an unresolved V gene and leave the rest unexplained. The table for this sample lists tens of thousands of clones; over 90% of them were counted only once. The ten biggest clones cover 1.5% to 2% of the sample. Sequencing input: peripheral blood. The receptors come from a man aged 60 to 75 with acute or convalescent COVID-19.

J is TRBJ2-1 and V is TRBV7-2; TRBD2 might be the D (6 bases). The CDR3 is 15 amino acids. V was shortened by 0 bases and J by 2 bases, with 8 bases between the two germline ends. Germline CDR1 and CDR2: SGHTA and FQGNSA. CDR3 protein: CASSLATGAYNEQFF. The DNA for the CDR3 is TGTGCCAGCAGCTTAGCAACGGGAGCCTACAATGAGCAGTTCTTC.

The chain combines TRBV4-2 with TRBJ1-1; 8 nucleotides match TRBD1. V shed 4 bases, J shed 4 bases, and the junction held 8 bases outside the gene matches. Germline CDR1 LGHNA, CDR2 YNFKEQ. This CDR3 has 15 residues. The CDR3 protein is CASSLGQGGGTEAFF. In nucleotides, the CDR3 is TGTGCCAGCAGCCTTGGACAGGGTGGAGGCACTGAAGCTTTCTTT.